One sample yielded the 9 T cell receptor beta chains listed below, sequenced in a study of response to subunit inactivated influenza vaccine. TCRdb reanalysed the RT-PCR reads using MiXCR and keeps one entry per CDR3 protein. The table includes approximately 500,000 distinct CDR3 sequences, 10% to 15% detected once. Material: PBMCs from blood, obtained roughly 48 days after vaccination. These receptors came from a man between 50 and 59 years old who received an inactivated influenza vaccine.

In this sample, this clonotype turned up many times. The V and J genes are TRBV9 and TRBJ2-3, with D maybe TRBD2 (7 bases). The CDR3 is made up of 15 amino acids. V lost 4 bases and J 4 bases, leaving 16 bases between the germline ends. Looked up from germline, CDR1 is SGDLS and CDR2 is YYNGEE. The CDR3 reads CASSSPGGGADTQYF. In nucleotides, the CDR3 is TGTGCCAGCAGCTCCCCCGGAGGGGGGGCAGATACGCAGTATTTT.

The chain uses TRBV6-1 and TRBJ2-5, with TRBD2 matching 8 bases. CDR3 length: 15 amino acids. With 6 bases clipped from V and 5 bases from J, the junction kept 11 bases outside the gene matches. Germline V CDR1 and CDR2: MNHNS, SASEGT. CDR3 loop: CASSPGGGWGETQYF. CDR3 bases: TGTGCCAGCAGCCCCGGGGGGGGATGGGGGGAGACCCAGTACTTC.

This clonotype has a count of ten or more. This chain uses TRBV12-3 or TRBV12-4 with TRBJ2-2; D is ambiguous. V lost 6 bases, J lost 5 bases, and 10 bases lay in between. The CDR3 is 13 amino acids. For the CDR3, the DNA is TGTGCCAGCAGCCGAGACCTGACCGGGGAGCTGTTTTTT. Translation gives CASSRDLTGELFF.

This clonotype was seen a few times. The rearrangement uses TRBV5-1 and TRBJ2-3; 10 nucleotides align to TRBD2. Germline V gene sequence: CDR1 SGHRS, CDR2 YFSETQ. J gave up 1 base and V 2 bases, and 7 bases lay outside the gene matches. This CDR3 has 17 residues. The CDR3 sequence is CASSLSGRALGTDTQYF. For the CDR3, the DNA is TGCGCCAGCAGCTTAAGCGGGAGGGCCCTCGGCACAGATACGCAGTATTTT.

There are a few counts of this clonotype. The genes are TRBV20-1 and TRBJ1-6, with D perhaps TRBD1 (6 bases). The V and J ends lost 6 bases and 9 bases respectively, with 15 bases between them. Germline CDR1 and CDR2: DFQATT and SNEGSKA (reference sequence). CDR3 length: 13 amino acids. CDR3 sequence: CSARTALGSPLHF. Here the CDR3 DNA reads TGCAGTGCCCGGACAGCCCTGGGTTCACCCCTCCACTTT.

The V and J genes are TRBV5-1 and TRBJ2-5; D ambiguous. Trimming cost V 0 bases and J 5 bases, with 8 bases left between them. From germline, CDR1 is SGHRS and CDR2 YFSETQ. The CDR3 covers 13 residues. The CDR3 sequence is CASSLVGSETQYF. CDR3 DNA: TGCGCCAGCAGCTTGGTGGGTTCGGAGACCCAGTACTTC. Full variable domain (missing parts from reference TRBV5-1 and TRBJ2-5): KAGVTQTPRYLIKTRGQQVTLSCSPISGHRSVSWYQQTPGQGLQFLFEYFSETQRNKGNFPGRFSGRQFSNSRSEMNVSTLELGDSALYLCASSLVGSETQYFGPGTRLLVL.

V usage is TRBV10-3 and J usage is TRBJ1-6; 11 bases match TRBD1. V shed 6 bases and J 0 bases; nucleotides not matched to a gene: 4. Germline-derived CDR1 and CDR2 are ENHRY and SYGVKD. The CDR3 loop spans 17 amino acids. The CDR3 sequence: CAIRDRGLGSYNSPLHF. As DNA, the CDR3 is TGTGCCATCAGGGACAGGGGGCTCGGCTCCTATAATTCACCCCTCCACTTT.

The CDR3, as DNA: TGCAGTGCTAAAAGGGAGGGGTTTCCGTCTGAAGCTTTCTTT. Translating gives CSAKREGFPSEAFF. The chain joins TRBV20-1 to TRBJ1-1; a possible D gene is TRBD1 (5 bases). CDR1 and CDR2 from the germline V gene are DFQATT and SNEGSKA (reference sequence). V lost 4 bases, J lost 6 bases, and 18 bases lay in between. This CDR3 has 14 residues.

At least ten counts were recorded for this clonotype. CDR3 DNA: TGTGCCAGCATCACCGGACTAGCGGGAGCGACAGATACGCAGTATTTT. It codes for CASITGLAGATDTQYF. The V gene is TRBV6-2 or TRBV6-3, the J gene TRBJ2-3, with 13 bases that match TRBD2. The CDR3 runs to 16 residues. CDR1 is MNHEY, CDR2 SVGEGT, per germline. V shed 7 bases and J 3 bases; nucleotides not matched to a gene: 7.